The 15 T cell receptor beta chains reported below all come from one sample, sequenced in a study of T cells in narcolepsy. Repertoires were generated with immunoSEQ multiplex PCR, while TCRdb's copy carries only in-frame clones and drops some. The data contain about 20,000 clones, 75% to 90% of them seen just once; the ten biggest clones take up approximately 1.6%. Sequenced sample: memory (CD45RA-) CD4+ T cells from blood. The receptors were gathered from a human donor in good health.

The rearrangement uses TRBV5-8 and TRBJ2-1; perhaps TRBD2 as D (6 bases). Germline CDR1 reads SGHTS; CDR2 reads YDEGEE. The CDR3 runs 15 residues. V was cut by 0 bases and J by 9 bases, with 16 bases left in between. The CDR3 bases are TGTGCCAGCAGCTTGGCCGTACTAGCAAGGGGTGAGCAGTTCTTC. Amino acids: CASSLAVLARGEQFF.

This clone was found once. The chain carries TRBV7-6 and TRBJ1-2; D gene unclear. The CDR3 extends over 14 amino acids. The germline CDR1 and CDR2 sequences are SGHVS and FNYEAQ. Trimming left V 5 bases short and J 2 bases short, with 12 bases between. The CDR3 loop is CASSPWRANYGYTF. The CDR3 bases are TGTGCCAGCAGCCCTTGGAGGGCAAACTATGGCTACACCTTC.

CDR3 sequence: CASSVGGLGDRGITDTQYF. The CDR3 DNA reads as TGTGCCAGCAGCGTCGGCGGCCTTGGGGACAGGGGAATCACAGATACGCAGTATTTT. The rearrangement links TRBV9 to TRBJ2-3; 10 positions match TRBD1. CDR1 is SGDLS and CDR2 is YYNGEE in the germline V gene. The CDR3 is 19 residues long. The V gene end was trimmed by 2 bases and the J gene end by 2 bases; junction bases not matched to a gene: 14.

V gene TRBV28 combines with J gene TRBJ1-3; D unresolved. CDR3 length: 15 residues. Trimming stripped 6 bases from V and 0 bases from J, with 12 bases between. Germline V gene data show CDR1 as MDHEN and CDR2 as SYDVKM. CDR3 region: CASSTTTSSGNTIYF. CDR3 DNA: TGTGCCAGCAGCACCACTACGAGCTCTGGAAACACCATATATTTT. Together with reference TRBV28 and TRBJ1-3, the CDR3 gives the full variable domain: DVKVTQSSRYLVKRTGEKVFLECVQDMDHENMFWYRQDPGLGLRLIYFSYDVKMKEKGDIPEGYSVSREKKERFSLILESASTNQTSMYLCASSTTTSSGNTIYFGEGSWLTVV.

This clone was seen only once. The CDR3 DNA follows: TGTGCCCTTGAGGCTCGGGGCACCATATATTTT. It is translated as CALEARGTIYF. The rearrangement links TRBV30 to TRBJ1-3, with D unclear. Germline assignment: CDR1 GTSNPN and CDR2 SVGIG (reference sequence). The CDR3 length is 11 residues. Trimming removed 8 bases from V and 9 bases from J, with 14 bases in between. The full variable domain, completed using reference TRBV30 and TRBJ1-3, is SQTIHQWPATLVQPVGSPLSLECTVEGTSNPNLYWYRQAAGRGLQLLFYSVGIGQISSEVPQNLSASRPQDRQFILSSKKLLLSDSGFYLCALEARGTIYFGEGSWLTVV.

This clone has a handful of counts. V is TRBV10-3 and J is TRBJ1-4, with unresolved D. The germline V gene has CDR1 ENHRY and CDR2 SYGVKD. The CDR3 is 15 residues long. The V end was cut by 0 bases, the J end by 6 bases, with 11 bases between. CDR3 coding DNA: TGTGCCATCAGTGAGTCAGGAGGGTTCGATGAAAAACTGTTTTTT. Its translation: CAISESGGFDEKLFF.

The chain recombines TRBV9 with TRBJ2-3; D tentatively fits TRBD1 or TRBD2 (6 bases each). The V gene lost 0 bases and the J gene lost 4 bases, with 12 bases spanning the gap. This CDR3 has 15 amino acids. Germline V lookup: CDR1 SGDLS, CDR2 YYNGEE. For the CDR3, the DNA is TGTGCCAGCAGCGTAGGAGGGGGGCCCGCAGATACGCAGTATTTT. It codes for CASSVGGGPADTQYF.

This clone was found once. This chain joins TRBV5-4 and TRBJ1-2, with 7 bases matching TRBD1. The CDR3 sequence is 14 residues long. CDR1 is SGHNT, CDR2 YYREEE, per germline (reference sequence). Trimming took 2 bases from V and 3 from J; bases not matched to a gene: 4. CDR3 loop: CASSFQGDDYGYTF. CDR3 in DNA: TGTGCCAGCAGCTTTCAGGGGGACGACTATGGCTACACCTTC.

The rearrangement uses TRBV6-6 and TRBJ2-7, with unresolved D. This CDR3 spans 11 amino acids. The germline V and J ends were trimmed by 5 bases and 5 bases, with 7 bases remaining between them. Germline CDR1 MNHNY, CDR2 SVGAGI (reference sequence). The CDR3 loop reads CASSTADEQYF. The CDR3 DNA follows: TGTGCCAGCAGTACGGCGGACGAGCAGTACTTC.

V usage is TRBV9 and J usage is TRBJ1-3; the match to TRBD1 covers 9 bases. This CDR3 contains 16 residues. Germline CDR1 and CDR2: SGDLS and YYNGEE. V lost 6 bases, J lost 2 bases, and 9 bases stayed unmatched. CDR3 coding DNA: TGTGCCAGCACACGAACGACAGGGGGGCCTGGAAACACCATATATTTT. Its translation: CASTRTTGGPGNTIYF.

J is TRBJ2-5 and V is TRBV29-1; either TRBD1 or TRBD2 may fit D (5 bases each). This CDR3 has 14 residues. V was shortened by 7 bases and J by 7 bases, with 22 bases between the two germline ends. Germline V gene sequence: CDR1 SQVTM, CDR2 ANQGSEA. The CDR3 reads CSAKRGMLRGTQYF. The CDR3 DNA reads TGCAGCGCTAAGAGGGGTATGCTACGCGGGACCCAGTACTTC.

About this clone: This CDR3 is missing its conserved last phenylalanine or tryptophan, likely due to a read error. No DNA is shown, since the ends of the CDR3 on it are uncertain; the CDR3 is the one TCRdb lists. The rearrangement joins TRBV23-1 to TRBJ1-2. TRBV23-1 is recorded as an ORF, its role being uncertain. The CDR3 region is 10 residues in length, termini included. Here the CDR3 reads CASSQSRPQG.

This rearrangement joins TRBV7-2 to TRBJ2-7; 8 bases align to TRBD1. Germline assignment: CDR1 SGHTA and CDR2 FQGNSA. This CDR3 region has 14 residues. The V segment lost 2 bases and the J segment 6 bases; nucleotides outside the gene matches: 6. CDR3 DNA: TGTGCCAGCAGCTTAATGGCAGGGGGCGGCGAGCAGTACTTC. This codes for CASSLMAGGGEQYF.

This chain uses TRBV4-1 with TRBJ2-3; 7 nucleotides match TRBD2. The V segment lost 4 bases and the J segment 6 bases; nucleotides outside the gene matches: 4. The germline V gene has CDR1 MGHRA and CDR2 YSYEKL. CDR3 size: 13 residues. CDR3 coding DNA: TGCGCCAGCAGCCTCAGGGAGGGGGATACGCAGTATTTT. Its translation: CASSLREGDTQYF.

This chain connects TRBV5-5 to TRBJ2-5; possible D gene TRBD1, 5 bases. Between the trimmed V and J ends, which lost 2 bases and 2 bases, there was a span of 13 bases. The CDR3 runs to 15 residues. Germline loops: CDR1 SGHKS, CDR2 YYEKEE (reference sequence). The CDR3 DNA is TGTGCCAGCAGCTTTCCGCAGGGTGTACAAGAGACCCAGTACTTC. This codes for CASSFPQGVQETQYF.